This is a list of T cell receptor beta chains from one sample in a study of CXCR3-negative and CXCR3-positive naive CD8 T cells. TCRdb reprocessed the 5' RACE reads and stores each CDR3 protein as one record, lacking DNA. The sample yields about 130,000 distinct CDR3 sequences, of which the top ten take up around 0.54%. The sequenced material came from naive CXCR3+ CD8+ T cells from blood. All receptors derive from a human donor in good health. Some clones in this sample may be carry-over from other donors' samples. Both conserved end residues are part of each CDR3. Fields, in order: J gene, V gene, CDR3 protein.

j_call: TRBJ2-7
v_call: TRBV7-8
cdr3_aa: CASSNDINSYEQYF

j_call: TRBJ1-1
v_call: TRBV7-9
cdr3_aa: CASSQPGGLNTEAFF

j_call: TRBJ2-1
v_call: TRBV12-3/TRBV12-4
cdr3_aa: CASSLFVNEQFF

j_call: TRBJ2-3
v_call: TRBV2
cdr3_aa: CASSEALGGGSTDTQYF

j_call: TRBJ2-1
v_call: TRBV7-6
cdr3_aa: CASSLASSAYNEQFF

j_call: TRBJ2-7
v_call: TRBV29-1
cdr3_aa: CSVAGSRAEQYF

j_call: TRBJ1-1
v_call: TRBV2
cdr3_aa: CASRQGDTEAFF

j_call: TRBJ1-1
v_call: TRBV28
cdr3_aa: CASLAGPNTEAFF

j_call: TRBJ2-1
v_call: TRBV6-6
cdr3_aa: CASSYSIEGQRDEQFF

j_call: TRBJ2-7
v_call: TRBV7-9
cdr3_aa: CASGLGEIYEQYF

j_call: TRBJ2-5
v_call: TRBV7-9
cdr3_aa: CASSGHLIAQETQYF

j_call: TRBJ2-2
v_call: TRBV5-1
cdr3_aa: CASSSGTENTGELFF

j_call: TRBJ2-3
v_call: TRBV12-5
cdr3_aa: CASGLVPGDPDTQYF

j_call: TRBJ2-1
v_call: TRBV24-1
cdr3_aa: CATSDSSEGESYNEQFF

j_call: TRBJ2-1
v_call: TRBV4-1
cdr3_aa: CASSQDSAGTYEQFF